The 6 T cell receptor beta chains below all came from one sample that was sequenced in a study of T cell responses to AZD1222 COVID-19 vaccine. Data came from immunoSEQ multiplex PCR; TCRdb stores just in-frame clones and leaves some out. This sample has some 89,000 clones, with approximately 89% found just once. The sequenced sample was peripheral blood, obtained on day 0 of AZD1222 vaccination. The receptors here all came from an adult in good health.

With regard to this clone: The sample holds other DNA sequences that translate to the same CDR3. The chain employs TRBV7-2 and TRBJ2-7, with D perhaps being TRBD1 or TRBD2 (6 bases each). Trimming took off 3 bases at V and 7 bases at J, with 13 bases between the two ends. Germline V gene lookup returns CDR1 SGHTA and CDR2 FQGNSA. The CDR3 has 13 residues. CDR3 residues: CASSLAGAGEQYF. For the CDR3, the DNA is TGTGCCAGCAGCTTGGCAGGGGCGGGAGAGCAGTACTTC. Supplemented by reference TRBV7-2 and TRBJ2-7, the full variable domain reads GAGVSQSPSNKVTEKGKDVELRCDPISGHTALYWYRQSLGQGLEFLIYFQGNSAPDKSGLPSDRFSAERTGGSVSTLTIQRTQQEDSAVYLCASSLAGAGEQYFGPGTRLTVT.

This CDR3 is CAIREFDEQFF. CDR3 nucleotides: TGTGCCATACGGGAGTTCGATGAGCAGTTCTTC. The chain uses TRBV10-3 and TRBJ2-1, with TRBD2 as a possible D gene (6 bases). The V gene's germline CDR1 is ENHRY and CDR2 SYGVKD. V was trimmed by 9 bases and J by 8 bases, leaving 11 bases between them. This CDR3 contains 11 residues.

The gene calls are TRBV7-9 and TRBJ1-4, with 9 bases lining up with TRBD1. J lost 14 bases, V lost 5 bases, and 15 bases had no gene match. The germline V gene has CDR1 SEHNR and CDR2 FQNEAQ (reference sequence). CDR3 size: 15 residues. The CDR3 DNA is TGTGCCAGCAGCCCTGGGACAGGGTTTATAAGAAGTCTGTTTTTT. Translated, it gives CASSPGTGFIRSLFF.

The CDR3 protein is CASSIVGGQAETQYF. CDR3 nucleotide sequence: TGTGCCAGTAGTATAGTGGGGGGACAGGCGGAGACCCAGTACTTC. The chain couples TRBV19 to TRBJ2-5; TRBD1 aligns across 8 bases. The CDR3 is made up of 15 amino acids. V shed 1 base, J shed 5 bases, and the junction held 6 bases outside the gene matches. CDR1 and CDR2 (germline): LNHDA, SQIVND (reference sequence).

This chain uses TRBV5-1 with TRBJ2-1; the D is unclear. V lost 3 bases, J lost 6 bases, and 10 bases lay in between. The CDR3 is 13 residues long. Germline-derived CDR1 and CDR2 are SGHRS and YFSETQ. This CDR3 is CASSSPTGNEQFF. CDR3 nucleotide sequence: TGCGCCAGCAGCTCTCCCACGGGCAATGAGCAGTTCTTC. The full variable domain, rest sourced from reference TRBV5-1 and TRBJ2-1, is KAGVTQTPRYLIKTRGQQVTLSCSPISGHRSVSWYQQTPGQGLQFLFEYFSETQRNKGNFPGRFSGRQFSNSRSEMNVSTLELGDSALYLCASSSPTGNEQFFGPGTRLTVL.

The rearrangement links TRBV11-2 to TRBJ2-2, with TRBD2 matching 10 bases. Germline trimming cut 3 bases from V and 0 bases from J; bases unmatched to any gene: 1. The CDR3 is 16 residues long. In germline, CDR1 is SGHAT, CDR2 FQNNGV. This CDR3 reads CASSFTSGANTGELFF. In nucleotides, the CDR3 is TGTGCCAGCAGCTTCACTAGCGGGGCGAACACCGGGGAGCTGTTTTTT.